Included here is one T cell receptor beta chain sequence, with context. These data come from a study of control samples from healthy donors and cancer patients. The repertoire was sequenced with immunoSEQ multiplex PCR; TCRdb's copy has only in-frame clones and lacks some. This table has 150,000 to 200,000 clones, about nine tenths appearing once. Trimming stripped 7 bases from V and 5 bases from J, with 14 bases between. The CDR3 is 13 residues long. Sequences were obtained from blood. The V call is TRBV12-3 or TRBV12-4, the J call TRBJ1-1; a possible D gene is TRBD1 (5 bases). This TCR came from a woman between 25 and 40 years old in good health. The CDR3 region is CASIQDTPTEAFF. As DNA, the CDR3 is TGTGCCAGCATACAGGACACTCCAACTGAAGCTTTCTTT.